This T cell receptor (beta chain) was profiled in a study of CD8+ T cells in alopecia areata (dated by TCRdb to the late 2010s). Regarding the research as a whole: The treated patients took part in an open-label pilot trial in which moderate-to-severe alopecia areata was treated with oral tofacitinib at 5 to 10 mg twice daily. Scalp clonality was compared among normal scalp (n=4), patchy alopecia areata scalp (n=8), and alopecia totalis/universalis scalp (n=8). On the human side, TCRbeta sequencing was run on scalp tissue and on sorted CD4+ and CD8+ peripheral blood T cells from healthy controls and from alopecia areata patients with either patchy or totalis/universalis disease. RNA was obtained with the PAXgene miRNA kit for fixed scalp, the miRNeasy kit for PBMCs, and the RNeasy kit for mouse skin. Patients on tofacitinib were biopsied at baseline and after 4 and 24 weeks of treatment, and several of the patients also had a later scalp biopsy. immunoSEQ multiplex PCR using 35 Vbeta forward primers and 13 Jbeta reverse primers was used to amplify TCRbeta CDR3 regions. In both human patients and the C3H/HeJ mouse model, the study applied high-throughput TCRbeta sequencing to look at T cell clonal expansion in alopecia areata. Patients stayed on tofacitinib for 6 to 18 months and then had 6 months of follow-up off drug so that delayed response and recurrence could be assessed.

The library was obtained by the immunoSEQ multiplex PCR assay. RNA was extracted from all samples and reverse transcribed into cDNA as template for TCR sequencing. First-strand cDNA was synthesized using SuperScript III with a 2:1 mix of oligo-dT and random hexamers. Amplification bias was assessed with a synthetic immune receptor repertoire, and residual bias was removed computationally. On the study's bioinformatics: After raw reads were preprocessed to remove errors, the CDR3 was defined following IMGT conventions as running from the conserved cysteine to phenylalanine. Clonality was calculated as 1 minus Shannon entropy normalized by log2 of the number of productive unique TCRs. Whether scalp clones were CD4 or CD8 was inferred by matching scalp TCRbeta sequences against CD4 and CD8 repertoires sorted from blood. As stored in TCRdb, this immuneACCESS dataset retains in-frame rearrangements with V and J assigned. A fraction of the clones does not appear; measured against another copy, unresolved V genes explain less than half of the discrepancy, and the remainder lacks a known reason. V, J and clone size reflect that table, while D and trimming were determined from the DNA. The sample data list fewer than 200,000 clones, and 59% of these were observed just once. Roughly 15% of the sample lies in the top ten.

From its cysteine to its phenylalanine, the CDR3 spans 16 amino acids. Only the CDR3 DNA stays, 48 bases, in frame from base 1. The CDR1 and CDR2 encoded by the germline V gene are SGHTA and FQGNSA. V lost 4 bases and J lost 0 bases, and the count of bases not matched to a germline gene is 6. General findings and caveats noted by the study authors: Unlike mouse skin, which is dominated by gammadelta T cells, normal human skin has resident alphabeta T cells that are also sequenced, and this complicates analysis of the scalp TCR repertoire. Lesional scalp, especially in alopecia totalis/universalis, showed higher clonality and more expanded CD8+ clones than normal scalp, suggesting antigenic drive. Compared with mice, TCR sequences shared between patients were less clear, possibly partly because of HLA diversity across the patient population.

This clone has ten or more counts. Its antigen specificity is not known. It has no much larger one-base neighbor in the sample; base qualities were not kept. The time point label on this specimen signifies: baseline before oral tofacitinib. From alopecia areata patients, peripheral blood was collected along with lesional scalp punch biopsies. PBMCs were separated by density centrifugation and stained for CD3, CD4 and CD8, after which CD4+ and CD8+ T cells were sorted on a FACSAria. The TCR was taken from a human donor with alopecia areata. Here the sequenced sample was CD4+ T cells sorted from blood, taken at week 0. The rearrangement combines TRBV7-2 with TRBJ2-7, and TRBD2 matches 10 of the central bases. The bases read TGTGCCAGCAGCTCCGGACTAGCGGTAAACTCCTACGAGCAGTACTTC. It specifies CASSSGLAVNSYEQYF.